This T cell receptor beta chain was sequenced during a study of T cells in women clearing cervical HPV infection. Study summary: Blood came at first lesion visit for cases, post-clearance for controls.

Study-level results: Cases carried less TRBV6-7 than controls: roughly 0.12% versus 0.17%. CIN3+ cases had significantly higher TCR repertoire richness than controls, but evenness did not differ.

TCRdb keeps only in-frame clones here, not all; method: immunoSEQ multiplex PCR. The sample data list about 29,000 clones. V dropped 1 base and J dropped 7; count of bases not matched to a gene: 14. This CDR3 comprises 19 residues. A remark on this clone: Its matching antigen is unknown. With the read ending 3 residues before the CDR3 end, the germline J gene is used to fill in that end.

Sequencing used blood buffy coat. The chain uses TRBV12-3 or TRBV12-4 and TRBJ2-1, with 12 bases lining up with TRBD1. The TCR originated in a woman aged 18-69 years with a cervical HPV16 infection that either progressed to CIN3+ or cleared (not recorded which). The CDR3 DNA, read in part, is TGTGCCAGCAGTTTAGATTTCGATGTCGGGACAGGGGGCTTGAATGAG. Translation: CASSLDFDVGTGGLNE. The complete CDR3 reads CASSLDFDVGTGGLNEQFF.